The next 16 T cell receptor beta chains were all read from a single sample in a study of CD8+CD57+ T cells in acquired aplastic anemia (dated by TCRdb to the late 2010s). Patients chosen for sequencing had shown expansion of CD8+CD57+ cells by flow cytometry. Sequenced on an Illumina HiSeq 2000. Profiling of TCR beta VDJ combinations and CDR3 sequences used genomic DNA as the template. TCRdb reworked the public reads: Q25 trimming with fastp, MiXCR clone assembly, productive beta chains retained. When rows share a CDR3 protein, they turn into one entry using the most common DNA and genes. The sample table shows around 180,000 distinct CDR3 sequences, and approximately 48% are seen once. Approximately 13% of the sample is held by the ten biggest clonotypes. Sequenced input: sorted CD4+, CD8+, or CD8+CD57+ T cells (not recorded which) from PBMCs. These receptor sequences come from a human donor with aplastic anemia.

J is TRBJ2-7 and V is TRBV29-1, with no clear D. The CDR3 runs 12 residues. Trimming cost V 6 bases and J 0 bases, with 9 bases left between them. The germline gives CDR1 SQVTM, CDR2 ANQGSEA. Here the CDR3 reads CSVGRSSYEQYF. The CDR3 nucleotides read TGCAGCGTAGGCAGGAGCTCCTACGAGCAGTACTTC.

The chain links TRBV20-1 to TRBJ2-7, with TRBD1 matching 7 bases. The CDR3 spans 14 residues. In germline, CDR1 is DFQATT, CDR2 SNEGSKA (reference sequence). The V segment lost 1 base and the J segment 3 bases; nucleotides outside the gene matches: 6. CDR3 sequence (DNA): TGCAGTGCTAGAGGCCCGGGACAGCACTACGAGCAGTACTTC. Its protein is CSARGPGQHYEQYF.

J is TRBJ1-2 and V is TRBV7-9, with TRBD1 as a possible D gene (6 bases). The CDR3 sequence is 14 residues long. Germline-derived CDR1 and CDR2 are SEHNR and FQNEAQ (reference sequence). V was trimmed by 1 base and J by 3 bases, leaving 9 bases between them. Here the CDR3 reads CASSLVGGDYGYTF. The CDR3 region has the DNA TGTGCCAGCAGCTTAGTGGGGGGCGACTATGGCTACACCTTC.

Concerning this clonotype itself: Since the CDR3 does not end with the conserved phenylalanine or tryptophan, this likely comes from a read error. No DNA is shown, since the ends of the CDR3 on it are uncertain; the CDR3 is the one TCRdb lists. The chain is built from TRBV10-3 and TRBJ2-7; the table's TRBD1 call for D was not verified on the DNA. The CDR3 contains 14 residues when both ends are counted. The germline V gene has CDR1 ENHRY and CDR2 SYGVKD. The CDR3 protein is CATQMGRESYEQCL.

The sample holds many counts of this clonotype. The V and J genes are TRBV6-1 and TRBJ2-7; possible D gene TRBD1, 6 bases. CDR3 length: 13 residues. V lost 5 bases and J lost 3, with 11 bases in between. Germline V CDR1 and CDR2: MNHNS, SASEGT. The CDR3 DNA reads TGTGCCAGCAGTCTCCAGGACAGCTACGAGCAGTACTTC. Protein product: CASSLQDSYEQYF.

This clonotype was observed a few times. The CDR3 region has the DNA TGTGCCAGTAGTACGGGACTCCACGGATACGAGCAGTACTTC. This gives the protein CASSTGLHGYEQYF. This chain connects TRBV19 to TRBJ2-7, with TRBD2 as a possible D gene (6 bases). The CDR3 contains 14 residues. The V end was cut by 4 bases, the J end by 4 bases, with 14 bases between. Germline V gene sequence: CDR1 LNHDA, CDR2 SQIVND (reference sequence).

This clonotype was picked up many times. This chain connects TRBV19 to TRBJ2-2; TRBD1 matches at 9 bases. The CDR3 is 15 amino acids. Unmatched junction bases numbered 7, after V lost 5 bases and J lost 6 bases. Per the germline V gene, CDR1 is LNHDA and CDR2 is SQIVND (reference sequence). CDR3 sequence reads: CASSHRGRVAGELFF. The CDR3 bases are TGTGCCAGTAGTCACAGGGGGCGAGTTGCCGGGGAGCTGTTTTTT.

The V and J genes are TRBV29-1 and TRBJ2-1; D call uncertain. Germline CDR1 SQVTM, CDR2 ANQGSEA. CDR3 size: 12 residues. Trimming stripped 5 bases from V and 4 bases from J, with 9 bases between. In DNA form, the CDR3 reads TGCAGCGTTTTTGGCCAGTACAATGAGCAGTTCTTC. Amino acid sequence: CSVFGQYNEQFF.

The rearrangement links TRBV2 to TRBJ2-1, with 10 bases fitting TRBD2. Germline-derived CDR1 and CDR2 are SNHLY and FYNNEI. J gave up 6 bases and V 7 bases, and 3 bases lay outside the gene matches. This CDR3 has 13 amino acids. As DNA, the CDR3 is TGTGCCAGCACGCTAGCGGGGGTCAATGAGCAGTTCTTC. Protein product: CASTLAGVNEQFF. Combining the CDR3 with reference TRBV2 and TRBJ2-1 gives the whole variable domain EPEVTQTPSHQVTQMGQEVILRCVPISNHLYFYWYRQILGQKVEFLVSFYNNEISEKSEIFDDQFSVERPDGSNFTLKIRSTKLEDSAMYFCASTLAGVNEQFFGPGTRLTVL.

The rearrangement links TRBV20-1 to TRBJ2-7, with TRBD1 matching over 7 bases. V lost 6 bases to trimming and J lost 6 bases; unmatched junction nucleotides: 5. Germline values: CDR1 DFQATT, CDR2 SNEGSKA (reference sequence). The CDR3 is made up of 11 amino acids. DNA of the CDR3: TGCAGTGCAACGACAGGGCTCGAGCAGTACTTC. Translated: CSATTGLEQYF.

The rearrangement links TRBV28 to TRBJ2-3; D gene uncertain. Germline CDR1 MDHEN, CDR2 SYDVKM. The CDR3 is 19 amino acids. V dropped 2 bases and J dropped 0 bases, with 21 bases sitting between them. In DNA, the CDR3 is TGTGCCAGCAGTTTAGTTGTGGTTAAACCCTACTCTAGCACAGATACGCAGTATTTT. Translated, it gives CASSLVVVKPYSSTDTQYF.

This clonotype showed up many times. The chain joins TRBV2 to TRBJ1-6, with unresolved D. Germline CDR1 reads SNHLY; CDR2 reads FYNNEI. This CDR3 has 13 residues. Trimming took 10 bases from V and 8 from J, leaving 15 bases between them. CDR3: CANKNTGDSPLHF. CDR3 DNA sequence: TGTGCCAACAAAAATACCGGCGATTCACCCCTCCACTTT.

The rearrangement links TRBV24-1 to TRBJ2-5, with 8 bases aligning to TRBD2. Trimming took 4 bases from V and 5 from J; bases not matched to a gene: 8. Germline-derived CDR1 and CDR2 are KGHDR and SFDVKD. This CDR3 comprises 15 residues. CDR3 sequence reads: CATSDPGGWGETQYF. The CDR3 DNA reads TGTGCCACCAGTGACCCGGGGGGGTGGGGCGAGACCCAGTACTTC.

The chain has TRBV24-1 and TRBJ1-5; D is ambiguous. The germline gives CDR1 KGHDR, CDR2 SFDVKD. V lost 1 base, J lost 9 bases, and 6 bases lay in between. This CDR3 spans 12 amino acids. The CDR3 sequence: CATSDFSGPQHF. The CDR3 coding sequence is TGTGCCACCAGTGATTTCTCGGGGCCCCAGCATTTT.

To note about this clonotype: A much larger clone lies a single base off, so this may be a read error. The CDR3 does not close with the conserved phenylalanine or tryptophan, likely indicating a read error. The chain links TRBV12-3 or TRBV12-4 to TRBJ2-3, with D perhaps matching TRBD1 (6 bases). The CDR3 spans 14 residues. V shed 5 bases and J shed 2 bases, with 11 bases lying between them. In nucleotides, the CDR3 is TGTGCCAGCAGTCACAGGGACGCCACAGATACGCAGTATCTT. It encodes CASSHRDATDTQYL.

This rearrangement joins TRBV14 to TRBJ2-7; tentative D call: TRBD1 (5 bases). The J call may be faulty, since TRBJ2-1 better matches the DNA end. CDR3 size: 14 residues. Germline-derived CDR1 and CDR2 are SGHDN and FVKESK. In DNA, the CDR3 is TGTGCCAGCAGCCAAGGGGGCAGCTACAATGAGCAGTTCTTC. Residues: CASSQGGSYNEQFF.